This T cell receptor (beta chain) was documented in a study of T-cell reconstitution after alpha-beta-depleted transplantation in children. The library targeted TCRbeta and was prepared with unique molecular identifiers. Using its own MiXCR run on the PCR reads, TCRdb lists one record per CDR3 protein. Of 360,000 or so distinct CDR3 sequences detected, roughly 20% appear once; the ten largest clones hold around 3.9%. The sequence was collected from a human donor who donated a stem cell graft to a child with acute myeloid leukemia. The starting material was PBMCs from the stem cell graft donor, obtained from the stem cell graft.

The CDR3 DNA reads as TGTGCCAGCAGCTTACTCAAACGACAGGGGTTCTACGAGCAGTACTTC. This codes for CASSLLKRQGFYEQYF. The chain combines TRBV7-3 with TRBJ2-7; TRBD1 aligns across 8 bases. The V gene's germline CDR1 is SGHTA and CDR2 FQGTGA. CDR3 length equals 16 residues. The V gene end was trimmed by 2 bases and the J gene end by 3 bases; junction bases not matched to a gene: 9.